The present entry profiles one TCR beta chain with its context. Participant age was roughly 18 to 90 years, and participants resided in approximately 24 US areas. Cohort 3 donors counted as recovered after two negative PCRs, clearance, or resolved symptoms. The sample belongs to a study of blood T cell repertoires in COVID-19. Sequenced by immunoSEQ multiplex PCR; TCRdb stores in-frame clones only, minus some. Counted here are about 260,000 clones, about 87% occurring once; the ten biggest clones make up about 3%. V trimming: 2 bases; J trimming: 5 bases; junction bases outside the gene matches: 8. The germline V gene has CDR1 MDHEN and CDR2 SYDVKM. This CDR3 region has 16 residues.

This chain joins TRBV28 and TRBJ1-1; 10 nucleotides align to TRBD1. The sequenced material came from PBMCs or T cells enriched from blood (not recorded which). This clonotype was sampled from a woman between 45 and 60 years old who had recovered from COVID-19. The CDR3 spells CASSLKRTGGMTEAFF. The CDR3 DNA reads TGTGCCAGCAGTTTAAAGAGGACAGGGGGGATGACTGAAGCTTTCTTT.